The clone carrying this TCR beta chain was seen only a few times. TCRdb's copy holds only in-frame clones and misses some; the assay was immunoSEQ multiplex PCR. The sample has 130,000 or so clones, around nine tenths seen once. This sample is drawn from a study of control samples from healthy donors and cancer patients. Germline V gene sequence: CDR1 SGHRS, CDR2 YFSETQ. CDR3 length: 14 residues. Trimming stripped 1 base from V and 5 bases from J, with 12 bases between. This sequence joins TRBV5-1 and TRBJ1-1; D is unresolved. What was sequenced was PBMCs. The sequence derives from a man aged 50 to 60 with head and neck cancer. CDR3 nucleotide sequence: TGCGCCAGCAGCTTGTACAAGGGAGGGACTGAAGCTTTCTTT. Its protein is CASSLYKGGTEAFF.